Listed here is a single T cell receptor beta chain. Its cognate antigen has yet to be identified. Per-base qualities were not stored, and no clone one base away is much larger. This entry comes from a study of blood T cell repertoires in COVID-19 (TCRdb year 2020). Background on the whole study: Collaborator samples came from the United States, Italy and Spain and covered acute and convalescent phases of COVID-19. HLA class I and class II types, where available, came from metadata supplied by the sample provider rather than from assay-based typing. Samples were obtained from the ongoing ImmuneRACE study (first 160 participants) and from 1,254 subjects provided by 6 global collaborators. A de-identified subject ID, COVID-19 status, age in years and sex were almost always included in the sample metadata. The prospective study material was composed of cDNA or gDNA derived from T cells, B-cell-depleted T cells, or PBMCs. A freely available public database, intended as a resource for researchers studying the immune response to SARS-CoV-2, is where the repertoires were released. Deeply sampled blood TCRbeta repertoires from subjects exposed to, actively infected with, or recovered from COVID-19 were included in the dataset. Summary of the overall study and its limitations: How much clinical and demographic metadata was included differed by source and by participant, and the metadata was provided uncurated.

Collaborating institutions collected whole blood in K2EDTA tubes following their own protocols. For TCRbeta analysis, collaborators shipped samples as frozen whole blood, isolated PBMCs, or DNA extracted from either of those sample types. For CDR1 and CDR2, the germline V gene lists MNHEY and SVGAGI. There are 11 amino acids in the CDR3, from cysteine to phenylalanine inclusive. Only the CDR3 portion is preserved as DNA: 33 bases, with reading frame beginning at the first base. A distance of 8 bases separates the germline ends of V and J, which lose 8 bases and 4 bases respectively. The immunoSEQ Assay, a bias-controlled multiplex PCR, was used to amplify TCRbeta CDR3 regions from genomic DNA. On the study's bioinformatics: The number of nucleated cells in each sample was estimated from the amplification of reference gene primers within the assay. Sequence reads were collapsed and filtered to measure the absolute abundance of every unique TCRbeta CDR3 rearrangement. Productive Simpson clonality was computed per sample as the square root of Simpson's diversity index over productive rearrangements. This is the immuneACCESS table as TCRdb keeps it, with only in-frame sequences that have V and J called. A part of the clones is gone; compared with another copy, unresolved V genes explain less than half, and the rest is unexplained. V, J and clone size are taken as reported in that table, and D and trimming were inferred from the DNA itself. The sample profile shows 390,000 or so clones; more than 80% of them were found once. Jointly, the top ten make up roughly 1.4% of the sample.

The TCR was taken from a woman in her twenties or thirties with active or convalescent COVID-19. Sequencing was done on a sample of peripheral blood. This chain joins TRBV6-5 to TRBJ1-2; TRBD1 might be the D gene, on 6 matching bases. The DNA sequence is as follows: TGTGCCAGCGGCAGGGGCTATGGCTACACCTTC. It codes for CASGRGYGYTF.